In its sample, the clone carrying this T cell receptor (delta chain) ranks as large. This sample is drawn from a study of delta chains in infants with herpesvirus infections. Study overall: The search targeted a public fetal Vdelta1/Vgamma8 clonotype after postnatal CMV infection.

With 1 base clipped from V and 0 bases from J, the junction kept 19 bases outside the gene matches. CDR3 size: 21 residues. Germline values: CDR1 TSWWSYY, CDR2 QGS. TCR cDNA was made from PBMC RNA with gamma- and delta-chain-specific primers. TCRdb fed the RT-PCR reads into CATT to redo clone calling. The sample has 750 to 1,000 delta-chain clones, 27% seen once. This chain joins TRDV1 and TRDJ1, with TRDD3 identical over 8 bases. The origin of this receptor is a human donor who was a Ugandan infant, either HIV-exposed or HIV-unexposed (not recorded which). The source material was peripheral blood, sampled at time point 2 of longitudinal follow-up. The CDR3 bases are TGTGCTCTTGGGGAACCGACTACGGGGCATTCCTGGGGGACCCACACCGATAAACTCATCTTT. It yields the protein CALGEPTTGHSWGTHTDKLIF.